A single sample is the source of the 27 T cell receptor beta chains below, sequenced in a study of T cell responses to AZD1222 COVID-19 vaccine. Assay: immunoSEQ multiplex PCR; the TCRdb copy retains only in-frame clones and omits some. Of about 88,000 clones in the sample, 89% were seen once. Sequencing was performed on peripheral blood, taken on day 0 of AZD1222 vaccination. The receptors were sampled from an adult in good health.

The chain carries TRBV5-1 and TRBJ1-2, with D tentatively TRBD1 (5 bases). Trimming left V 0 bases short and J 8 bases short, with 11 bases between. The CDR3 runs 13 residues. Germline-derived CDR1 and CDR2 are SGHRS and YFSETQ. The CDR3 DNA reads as TGCGCCAGCAGCTTGGAGGTGGGGGGAGGCTACACCTTC. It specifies CASSLEVGGGYTF.

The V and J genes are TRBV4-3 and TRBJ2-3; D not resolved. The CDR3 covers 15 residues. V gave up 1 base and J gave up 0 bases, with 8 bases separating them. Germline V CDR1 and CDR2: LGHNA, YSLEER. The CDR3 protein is CASSQVWGSTDTQYF. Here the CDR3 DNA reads TGCGCCAGCAGCCAAGTGTGGGGAAGCACAGATACGCAGTATTTT.

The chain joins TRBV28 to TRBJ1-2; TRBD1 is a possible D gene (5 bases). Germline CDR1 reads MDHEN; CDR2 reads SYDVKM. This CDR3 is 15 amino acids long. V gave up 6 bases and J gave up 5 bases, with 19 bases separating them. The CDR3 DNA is TGTGCCAGCAGAATTATTGCCGGGGCCCCGTATGGCTACACCTTC. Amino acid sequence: CASRIIAGAPYGYTF.

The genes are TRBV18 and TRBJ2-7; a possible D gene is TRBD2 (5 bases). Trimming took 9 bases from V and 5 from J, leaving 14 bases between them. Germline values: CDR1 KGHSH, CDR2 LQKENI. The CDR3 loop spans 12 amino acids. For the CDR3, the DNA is TGTGCCAGTTCGGGGAACACGAACGAGCAGTACTTC. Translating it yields CASSGNTNEQYF. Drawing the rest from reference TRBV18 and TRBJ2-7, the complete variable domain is NAGVMQNPRHLVRRRGQEARLRCSPMKGHSHVYWYRQLPEEGLKFMVYLQKENIIDESGMPKERFSAEFPKEGPSILRIQQVVRGDSAAYFCASSGNTNEQYFGPGTRLTVT.

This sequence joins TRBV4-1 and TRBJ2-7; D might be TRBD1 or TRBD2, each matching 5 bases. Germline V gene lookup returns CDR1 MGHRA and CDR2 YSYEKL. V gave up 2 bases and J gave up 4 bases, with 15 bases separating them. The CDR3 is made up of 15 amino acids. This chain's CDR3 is CASSQQPGDGYEQYF. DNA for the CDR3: TGCGCCAGCAGCCAACAGCCTGGGGACGGGTACGAGCAGTACTTC.

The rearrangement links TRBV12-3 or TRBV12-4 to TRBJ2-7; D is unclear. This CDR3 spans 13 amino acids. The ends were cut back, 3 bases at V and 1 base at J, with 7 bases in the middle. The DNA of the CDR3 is TGTGCCAGCAGTTTTTTGGGTTCCTACGAGCAGTACTTC. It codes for CASSFLGSYEQYF.

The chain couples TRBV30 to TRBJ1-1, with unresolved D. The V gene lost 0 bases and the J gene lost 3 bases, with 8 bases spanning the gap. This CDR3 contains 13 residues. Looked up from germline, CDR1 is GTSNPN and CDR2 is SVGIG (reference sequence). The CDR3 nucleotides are TGTGCCTGGAGTGTGGGCTTGTACACTGAAGCTTTCTTT. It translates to CAWSVGLYTEAFF.

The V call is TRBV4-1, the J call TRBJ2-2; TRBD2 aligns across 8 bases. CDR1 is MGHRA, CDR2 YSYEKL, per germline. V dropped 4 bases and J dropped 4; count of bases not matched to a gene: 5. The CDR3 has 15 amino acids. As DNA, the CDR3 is TGCGCCAGCAGCCGGGGACTAGATCGCACCGGGGAGCTGTTTTTT. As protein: CASSRGLDRTGELFF.

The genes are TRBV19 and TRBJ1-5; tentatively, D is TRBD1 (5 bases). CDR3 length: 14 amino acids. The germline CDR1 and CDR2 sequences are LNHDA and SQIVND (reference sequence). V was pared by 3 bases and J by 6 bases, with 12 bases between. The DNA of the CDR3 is TGTGCCAGTAGTATCGGCGAGGGGATTCAGCCCCAGCATTTT. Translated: CASSIGEGIQPQHF. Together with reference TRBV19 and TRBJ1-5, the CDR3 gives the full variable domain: DGGITQSPKYLFRKEGQNVTLSCEQNLNHDAMYWYRQDPGQGLRLIYYSQIVNDFQKGDIAEGYSVSREKKESFPLTVTSAQKNPTAFYLCASSIGEGIQPQHFGDGTRLSIL.

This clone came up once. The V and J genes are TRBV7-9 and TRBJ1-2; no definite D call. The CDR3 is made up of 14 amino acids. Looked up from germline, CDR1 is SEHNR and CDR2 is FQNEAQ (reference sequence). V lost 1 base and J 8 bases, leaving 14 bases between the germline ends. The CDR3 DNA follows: TGTGCCAGCAGCTTAGAGGAATCCTCTCGGGGCTACACCTTC. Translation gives CASSLEESSRGYTF.

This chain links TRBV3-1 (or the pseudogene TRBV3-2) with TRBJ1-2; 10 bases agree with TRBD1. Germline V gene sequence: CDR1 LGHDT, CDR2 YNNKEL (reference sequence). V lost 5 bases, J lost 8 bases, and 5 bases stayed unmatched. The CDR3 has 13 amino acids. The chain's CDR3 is CASSWTGGGGYTF. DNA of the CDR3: TGTGCCAGCAGCTGGACAGGGGGAGGAGGCTACACCTTC.

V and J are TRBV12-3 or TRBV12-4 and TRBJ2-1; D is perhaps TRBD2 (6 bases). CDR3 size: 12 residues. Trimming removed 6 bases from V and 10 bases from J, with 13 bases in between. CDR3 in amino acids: CASSPNGLEQFF. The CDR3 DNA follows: TGTGCCAGCAGCCCAAACGGACTAGAGCAGTTCTTC.

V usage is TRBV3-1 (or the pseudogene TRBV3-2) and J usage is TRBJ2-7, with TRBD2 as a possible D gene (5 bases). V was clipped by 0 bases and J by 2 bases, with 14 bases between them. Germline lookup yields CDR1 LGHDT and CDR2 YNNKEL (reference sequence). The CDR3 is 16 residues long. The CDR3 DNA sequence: TGTGCCAGCAGCCAAGAAGGAAGGGTGCGGGCCTACGAGCAGTACTTC. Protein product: CASSQEGRVRAYEQYF.

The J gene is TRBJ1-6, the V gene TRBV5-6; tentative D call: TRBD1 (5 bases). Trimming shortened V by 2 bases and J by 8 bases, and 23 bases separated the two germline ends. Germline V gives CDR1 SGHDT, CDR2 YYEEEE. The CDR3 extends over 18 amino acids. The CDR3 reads CASSFTSGERLGDSPLHF. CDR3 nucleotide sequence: TGTGCCAGCAGCTTTACCTCCGGGGAACGATTGGGGGATTCACCCCTCCACTTT.

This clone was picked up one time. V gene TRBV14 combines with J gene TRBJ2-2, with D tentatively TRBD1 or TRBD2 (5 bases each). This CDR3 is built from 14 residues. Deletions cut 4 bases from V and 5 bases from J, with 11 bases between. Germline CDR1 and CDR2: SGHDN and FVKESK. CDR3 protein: CASSRGIWTGELFF. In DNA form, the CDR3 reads TGTGCCAGCAGCCGGGGGATCTGGACCGGGGAGCTGTTTTTT.

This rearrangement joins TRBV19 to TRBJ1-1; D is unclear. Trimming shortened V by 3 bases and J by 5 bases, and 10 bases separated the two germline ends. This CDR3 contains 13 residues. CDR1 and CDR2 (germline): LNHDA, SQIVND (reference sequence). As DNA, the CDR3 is TGTGCCAGTAGTATCAGTTGGCTAACTGAAGCTTTCTTT. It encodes CASSISWLTEAFF.

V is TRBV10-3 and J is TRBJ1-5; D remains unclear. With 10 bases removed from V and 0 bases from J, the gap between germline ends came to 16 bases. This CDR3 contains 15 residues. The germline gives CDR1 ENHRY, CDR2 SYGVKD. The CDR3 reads CATEAFIDSNQPQHF. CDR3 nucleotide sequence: TGTGCCACCGAAGCATTTATTGATAGCAATCAGCCCCAGCATTTT.

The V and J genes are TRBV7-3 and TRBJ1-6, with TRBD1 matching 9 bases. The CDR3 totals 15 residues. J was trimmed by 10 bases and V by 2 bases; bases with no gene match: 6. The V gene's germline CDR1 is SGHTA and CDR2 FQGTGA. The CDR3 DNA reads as TGTGCCAGCAGCTTACGGGGACAGGGTGACTCACCCCTCCACTTT. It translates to CASSLRGQGDSPLHF.

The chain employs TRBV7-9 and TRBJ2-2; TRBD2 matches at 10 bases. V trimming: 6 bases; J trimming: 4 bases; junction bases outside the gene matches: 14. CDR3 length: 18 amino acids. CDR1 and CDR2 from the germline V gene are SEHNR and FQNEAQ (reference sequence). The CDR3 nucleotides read TGTGCCAGCAGTCGATTGAGAGCGGGAGGGCCGTCCACCGGGGAGCTGTTTTTT. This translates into CASSRLRAGGPSTGELFF.

This CDR3 is CASSQGYEGNQPQHF. DNA of the CDR3: TGTGCCAGCAGCCAGGGATATGAGGGCAATCAGCCCCAGCATTTT. The rearrangement uses TRBV27 and TRBJ1-5, with a weak D call TRBD1 (5 bases). The ends were cut back, 6 bases at V and 2 bases at J, with 14 bases in the middle. The CDR3 length is 15 residues. Germline V gene sequence: CDR1 MNHEY, CDR2 SMNVEV (reference sequence).

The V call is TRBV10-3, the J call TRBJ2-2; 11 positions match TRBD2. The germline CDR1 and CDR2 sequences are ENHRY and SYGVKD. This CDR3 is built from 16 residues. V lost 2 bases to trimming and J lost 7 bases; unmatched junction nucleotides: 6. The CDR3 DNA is TGTGCCATCAGTGAGGTGACTAGCGGGGCGGTCGGGGAGCTGTTTTTT. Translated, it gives CAISEVTSGAVGELFF.

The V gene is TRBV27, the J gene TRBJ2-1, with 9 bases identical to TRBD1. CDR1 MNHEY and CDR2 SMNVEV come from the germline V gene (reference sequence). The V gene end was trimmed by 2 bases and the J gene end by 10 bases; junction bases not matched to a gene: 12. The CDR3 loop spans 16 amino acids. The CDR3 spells CASSLAPGQGLGEQFF. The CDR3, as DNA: TGTGCCAGCAGTTTAGCCCCGGGACAGGGATTAGGGGAGCAGTTCTTC.

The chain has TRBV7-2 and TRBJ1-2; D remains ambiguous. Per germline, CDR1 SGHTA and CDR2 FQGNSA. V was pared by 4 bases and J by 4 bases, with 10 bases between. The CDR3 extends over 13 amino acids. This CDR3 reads CASSSGVGYGYTF. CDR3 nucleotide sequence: TGTGCCAGCAGCTCCGGAGTTGGCTATGGCTACACCTTC. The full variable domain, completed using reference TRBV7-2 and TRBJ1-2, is GAGVSQSPSNKVTEKGKDVELRCDPISGHTALYWYRQSLGQGLEFLIYFQGNSAPDKSGLPSDRFSAERTGGSVSTLTIQRTQQEDSAVYLCASSSGVGYGYTFGSGTRLTVV.

CDR3 loop: CASSTGTGLNYGYTF. The CDR3 DNA sequence: TGTGCCAGCAGCACCGGGACAGGGCTTAACTATGGCTACACCTTC. The chain uses TRBV6-5 and TRBJ1-2; 9 nucleotides align to TRBD1. CDR3 size: 15 residues. Trimming at V came to 6 bases and at J to 1 base, leaving 6 bases not matched to a gene. Germline V gives CDR1 MNHEY, CDR2 SVGAGI.

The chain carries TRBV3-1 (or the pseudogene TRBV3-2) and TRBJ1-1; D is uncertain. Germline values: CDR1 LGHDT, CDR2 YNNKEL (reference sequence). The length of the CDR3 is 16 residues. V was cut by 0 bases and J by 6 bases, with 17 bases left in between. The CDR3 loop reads CASSQDQTNVLAEAFF. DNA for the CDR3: TGTGCCAGCAGCCAAGATCAAACAAATGTATTAGCTGAAGCTTTCTTT.

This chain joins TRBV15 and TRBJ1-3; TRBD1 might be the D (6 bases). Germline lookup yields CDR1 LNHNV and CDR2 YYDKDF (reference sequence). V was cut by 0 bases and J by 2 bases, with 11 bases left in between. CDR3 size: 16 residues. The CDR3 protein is CATSRDDRSAGNTIYF. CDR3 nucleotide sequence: TGTGCCACCAGCAGAGATGACAGGAGTGCTGGAAACACCATATATTTT. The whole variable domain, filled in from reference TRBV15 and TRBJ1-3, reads DAMVIQNPRYQVTQFGKPVTLSCSQTLNHNVMYWYQQKSSQAPKLLFHYYDKDFNNEADTPDNFQSRRPNTSFCFLDIRSPGLGDTAMYLCATSRDDRSAGNTIYFGEGSWLTVV.

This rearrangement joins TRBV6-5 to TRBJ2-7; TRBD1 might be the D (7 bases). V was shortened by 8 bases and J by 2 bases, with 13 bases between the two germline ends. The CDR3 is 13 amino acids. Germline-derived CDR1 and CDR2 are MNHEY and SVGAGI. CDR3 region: CASAGQRPYEQYF. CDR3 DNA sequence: TGTGCCAGCGCGGGACAGCGGCCCTACGAGCAGTACTTC.